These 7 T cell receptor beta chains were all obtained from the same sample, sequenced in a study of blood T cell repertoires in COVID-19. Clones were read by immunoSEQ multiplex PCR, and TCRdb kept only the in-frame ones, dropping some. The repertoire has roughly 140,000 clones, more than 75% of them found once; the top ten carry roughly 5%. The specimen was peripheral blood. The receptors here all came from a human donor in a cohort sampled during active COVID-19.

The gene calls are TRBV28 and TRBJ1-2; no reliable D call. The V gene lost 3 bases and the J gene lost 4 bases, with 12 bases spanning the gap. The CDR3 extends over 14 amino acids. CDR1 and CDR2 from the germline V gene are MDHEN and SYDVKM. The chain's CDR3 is CASSLVDFGYGYTF. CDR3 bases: TGTGCCAGCAGTTTGGTCGATTTCGGCTATGGCTACACCTTC.

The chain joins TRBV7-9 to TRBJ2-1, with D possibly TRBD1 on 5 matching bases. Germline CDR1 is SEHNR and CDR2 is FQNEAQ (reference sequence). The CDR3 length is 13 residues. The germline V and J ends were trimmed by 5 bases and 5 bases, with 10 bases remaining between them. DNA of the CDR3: TGTGCCAGCAGCGCCGACAGTAACAATGAGCAGTTCTTC. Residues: CASSADSNNEQFF.

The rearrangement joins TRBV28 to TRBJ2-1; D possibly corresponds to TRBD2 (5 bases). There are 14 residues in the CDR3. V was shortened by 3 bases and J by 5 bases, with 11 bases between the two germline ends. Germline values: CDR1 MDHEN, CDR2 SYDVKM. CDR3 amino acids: CASSFEWRNNEQFF. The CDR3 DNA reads TGTGCCAGCAGTTTCGAGTGGAGGAACAATGAGCAGTTCTTC.

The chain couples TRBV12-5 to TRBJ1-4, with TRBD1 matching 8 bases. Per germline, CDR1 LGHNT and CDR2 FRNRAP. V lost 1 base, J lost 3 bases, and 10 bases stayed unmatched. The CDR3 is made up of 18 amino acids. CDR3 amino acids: CASGLGPQGAIANEKLFF. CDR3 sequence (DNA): TGTGCTAGTGGTTTGGGGCCTCAGGGGGCGATTGCTAATGAAAAACTGTTTTTT.

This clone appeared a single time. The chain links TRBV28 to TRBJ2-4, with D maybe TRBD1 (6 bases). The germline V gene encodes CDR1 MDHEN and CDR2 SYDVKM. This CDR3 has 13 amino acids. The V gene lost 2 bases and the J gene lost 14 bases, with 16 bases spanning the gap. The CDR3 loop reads CASSLQGHLFEYF. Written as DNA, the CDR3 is TGTGCCAGCAGTTTACAGGGACACCTCTTTGAGTACTTC.

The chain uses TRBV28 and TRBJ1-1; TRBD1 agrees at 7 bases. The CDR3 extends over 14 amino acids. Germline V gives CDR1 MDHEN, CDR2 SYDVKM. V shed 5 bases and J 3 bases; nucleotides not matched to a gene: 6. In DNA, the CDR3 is TGTGCCAGCAGTGAGGGACAGCACTACACTGAAGCTTTCTTT. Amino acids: CASSEGQHYTEAFF.

CDR3 DNA sequence: TGTGCCAGCAGCTTAGAAACAGGAGTGGGGCAGCCCCAGCATTTT. Protein product: CASSLETGVGQPQHF. The chain carries TRBV7-2 and TRBJ1-5, with D perhaps matching TRBD1 (5 bases). Per the germline V gene, CDR1 is SGHTA and CDR2 is FQGNSA. The CDR3 covers 15 residues. Trimming removed 1 base at V and 7 bases at J, with 14 bases between. The full variable domain, its missing parts supplied by reference TRBV7-2 and TRBJ1-5, is GAGVSQSPSNKVTEKGKDVELRCDPISGHTALYWYRQSLGQGLEFLIYFQGNSAPDKSGLPSDRFSAERTGGSVSTLTIQRTQQEDSAVYLCASSLETGVGQPQHFGDGTRLSIL.